The 22 T cell receptor beta chains reported below all come from one sample, sequenced in a study of blood T cell repertoires in COVID-19. Only in-frame clones appear in the TCRdb table, and some are missing; sequencing was by immunoSEQ multiplex PCR. The sample consists of about 200,000 clones, roughly 94% of them appearing once. Sequenced input: peripheral blood. Receptors were obtained from a man in his thirties or forties with COVID-19, enrolled during active disease.

The chain is built from TRBV6-4 and TRBJ1-6; D remains ambiguous. The CDR3 runs 15 residues. Germline lookup yields CDR1 MRHNA and CDR2 SNTAGT. The V end lost 3 bases, the J end lost 0 bases, and 6 bases lay between the germline ends. CDR3 loop: CASSETNSYNSPLHF. The CDR3 DNA sequence: TGTGCCAGCAGTGAGACAAACTCCTATAATTCACCCCTCCACTTT.

This chain joins TRBV5-4 and TRBJ2-2; D uncertain. Trimming removed 6 bases from V and 1 base from J, with 7 bases in between. The CDR3 spans 13 residues. Germline CDR1 and CDR2: SGHNT and YYREEE (reference sequence). CDR3 residues: CASNHGNTGELFF. The CDR3 coding sequence is TGTGCCAGCAACCACGGGAACACCGGGGAGCTGTTTTTT.

The V gene is TRBV28, the J gene TRBJ1-2; D possibly corresponds to TRBD1 (5 bases). This CDR3 spans 14 amino acids. Trimming shortened V by 3 bases and J by 1 base, and 9 bases separated the two germline ends. In germline, CDR1 is MDHEN, CDR2 SYDVKM. The CDR3 sequence: CASSLTQGNYGYTF. In DNA form, the CDR3 reads TGTGCCAGCAGTTTGACTCAGGGTAACTATGGCTACACCTTC.

This chain joins TRBV14 and TRBJ2-2; no clear D. The CDR3 covers 14 residues. With 1 base removed from V and 5 bases from J, the gap between germline ends came to 8 bases. Germline V gene lookup returns CDR1 SGHDN and CDR2 FVKESK. CDR3 protein: CASSQASLTGELFF. In nucleotides, the CDR3 is TGTGCCAGCAGCCAAGCCTCCCTAACCGGGGAGCTGTTTTTT.

The V call is TRBV21-1, the J call TRBJ2-1; no check of the table's D call, TRBD2, against the DNA was made. TRBV21-1 is a listed pseudogene. This CDR3 is 15 amino acids long. DNA for the CDR3: TGTGCCAGCAGCAAAGATGGGGGGGTCTACAATGAGCAGTTCTTC. Protein product: CASSKDGGVYNEQFF.

The gene calls are TRBV5-1 and TRBJ1-3, with a tentative D call TRBD1 (5 bases). The CDR3 covers 14 residues. Per germline, CDR1 SGHRS and CDR2 YFSETQ. With 1 base removed from V and 2 bases from J, the gap between germline ends came to 7 bases. The DNA for the CDR3 is TGCGCCAGCAGCTTGACAGGTCCTGGAAACACCATATATTTT. Amino acid sequence: CASSLTGPGNTIYF.

This chain uses TRBV29-1 with TRBJ2-3, with D possibly being TRBD1 (6 bases). Trimming pared 5 bases from V and 2 bases from J, leaving 11 bases between. CDR3 size: 13 residues. Germline-derived CDR1 and CDR2 are SQVTM and ANQGSEA. CDR3 in DNA: TGCAGCGTTAACAGGGTAAACACAGATACGCAGTATTTT. Its protein is CSVNRVNTDTQYF.

The V and J genes are TRBV19 and TRBJ1-1, with 7 nucleotides matching TRBD1. The CDR3 covers 13 residues. The ends lost 6 bases at V and 5 bases at J; junction bases unmatched: 6. The V gene's germline CDR1 is LNHDA and CDR2 SQIVND (reference sequence). For the CDR3, the DNA is TGTGCCAGTAGCTACCCGACAGGGACTGAAGCTTTCTTT. Protein product: CASSYPTGTEAFF.

The V call is TRBV19, the J call TRBJ1-1, with 12 nucleotides matching TRBD1. This CDR3 is 17 amino acids long. The trim removed 3 bases at V and 0 bases at J, leaving 5 bases unmatched. The germline CDR1 and CDR2 sequences are LNHDA and SQIVND (reference sequence). The CDR3 sequence is CASSMRGQGALNTEAFF. CDR3 DNA: TGTGCCAGTAGTATGAGGGGACAGGGGGCCCTGAACACTGAAGCTTTCTTT.

The CDR3 DNA reads as TGTGCCAGCAAAGAAAGGATTCAGGGGCGGAACACTGAAGCTTTCTTT. Encoded protein: CASKERIQGRNTEAFF. The rearrangement uses TRBV6-6 and TRBJ1-1; D is possibly TRBD1 (6 bases). Germline assignment: CDR1 MNHNY and CDR2 SVGAGI (reference sequence). CDR3 length: 16 residues. V shed 7 bases and J shed 1 base, with 19 bases lying between them.

This chain joins TRBV7-6 and TRBJ1-5; weak D call: TRBD1 (5 bases). V was trimmed by 5 bases and J by 0 bases, leaving 11 bases between them. The length of the CDR3 is 15 residues. Looked up from germline, CDR1 is SGHVS and CDR2 is FNYEAQ. CDR3 loop: CASSEGLNSNQPQHF. CDR3 in DNA: TGTGCCAGCAGCGAGGGACTTAATAGCAATCAGCCCCAGCATTTT.

The V call is TRBV28, the J call TRBJ2-3; 7 bases are shared with TRBD2. After removal of 6 bases from V and 5 bases from J, the junction contained 11 bases not matched to a gene. Germline V gene lookup returns CDR1 MDHEN and CDR2 SYDVKM. The CDR3 extends over 15 amino acids. CDR3 residues: CASSLGGVSGDTQYF. CDR3 bases: TGTGCCAGCAGCCTTGGGGGGGTCTCGGGAGATACGCAGTATTTT.

The chain recombines TRBV6-1 with TRBJ1-1, with 11 positions matching TRBD1. Germline assignment: CDR1 MNHNS and CDR2 SASEGT. There are 17 residues in the CDR3. Trimming removed 0 bases from V and 2 bases from J; junction bases left unmatched: 5. The CDR3 here is CASSEARTGGPNTEAFF. As DNA, the CDR3 is TGTGCCAGCAGTGAAGCGCGGACAGGGGGCCCTAACACTGAAGCTTTCTTT.

This rearrangement joins TRBV27 to TRBJ1-3; D call uncertain. Germline lookup yields CDR1 MNHEY and CDR2 SMNVEV (reference sequence). The V gene lost 0 bases and the J gene lost 4 bases, with 7 bases spanning the gap. The CDR3 totals 14 residues. The CDR3 loop is CASSLSYRGNTIYF. CDR3 nucleotide sequence: TGTGCCAGCAGTTTATCCTATAGAGGAAACACCATATATTTT.

The chain uses TRBV7-9 and TRBJ1-4, with D unresolved. Trimming pared 3 bases from V and 2 bases from J, leaving 19 bases between. CDR1 is SEHNR and CDR2 is FQNEAQ in the germline V gene (reference sequence). This CDR3 region has 18 residues. CDR3 nucleotide sequence: TGTGCCAGCAGCTTCGACATGAGCGGCCATGGGACTAATGAAAAACTGTTTTTT. The encoded protein is CASSFDMSGHGTNEKLFF. Looking up the rest from reference TRBV7-9 and TRBJ1-4 gives the full variable domain: DTGVSQNPRHKITKRGQNVTFRCDPISEHNRLYWYRQTLGQGPEFLTYFQNEAQLEKSRLLSDRFSAERPKGSFSTLEIQRTEQGDSAMYLCASSFDMSGHGTNEKLFFGSGTQLSVL.

J is TRBJ2-1 and V is TRBV3-1 (or the pseudogene TRBV3-2), with 11 bases aligning to TRBD2. J gave up 7 bases and V 1 base, and 6 bases lay outside the gene matches. CDR1 is LGHDT and CDR2 is YNNKEL in the germline V gene (reference sequence). The CDR3 extends over 16 amino acids. CDR3 DNA sequence: TGTGCCAGCAGCCAAGTGGTTAGCGGGGGGGCGAATGAGCAGTTCTTC. As protein: CASSQVVSGGANEQFF.

This chain uses TRBV7-9 with TRBJ2-4; 9 bases match TRBD2. The length of the CDR3 is 14 residues. V lost 1 base and J lost 9; bases outside the gene matches: 4. From germline, CDR1 is SEHNR and CDR2 FQNEAQ (reference sequence). The CDR3 loop reads CASSLGTSVAIQYF. In nucleotides, the CDR3 is TGTGCCAGCAGCTTAGGGACTAGCGTGGCCATTCAGTACTTC.

A few counts support this clone. The chain is built from TRBV19 and TRBJ1-4; 9 nucleotides match TRBD1. This CDR3 comprises 14 residues. CDR1 and CDR2 from the germline V gene are LNHDA and SQIVND (reference sequence). The ends lost 5 bases at V and 6 bases at J; junction bases unmatched: 4. The CDR3 nucleotides are TGTGCCAGTAGTCAAAGGGACAGGGATGAAAAACTGTTTTTT. This translates into CASSQRDRDEKLFF.

The chain employs TRBV12-5 and TRBJ1-6, with 8 bases matching TRBD1. The CDR3 spans 19 residues. The germline V gene encodes CDR1 LGHNT and CDR2 FRNRAP. V was pared by 4 bases and J by 0 bases, with 11 bases of the junction left unmatched. The CDR3 loop is CASGSGTGTMSSYNSPLHF. CDR3 DNA sequence: TGTGCTAGTGGTTCCGGGACAGGAACCATGAGCTCCTATAATTCACCCCTCCACTTT.

This chain connects TRBV7-9 to TRBJ2-7, with 7 bases matching TRBD1. The length of the CDR3 is 15 residues. Germline V gives CDR1 SEHNR, CDR2 FQNEAQ (reference sequence). Germline trimming cut 5 bases from V and 3 bases from J; bases unmatched to any gene: 10. The CDR3 region is CASSTTTGRVYEQYF. DNA for the CDR3: TGTGCCAGCAGCACAACGACAGGGCGCGTCTACGAGCAGTACTTC. Variable domain in full (rest from reference TRBV7-9 and TRBJ2-7): DTGVSQNPRHKITKRGQNVTFRCDPISEHNRLYWYRQTLGQGPEFLTYFQNEAQLEKSRLLSDRFSAERPKGSFSTLEIQRTEQGDSAMYLCASSTTTGRVYEQYFGPGTRLTVT.

The V call is TRBV27, the J call TRBJ2-7; tentative D call: TRBD2 (6 bases). Germline CDR1 MNHEY, CDR2 SMNVEV (reference sequence). The V end lost 4 bases, the J end lost 5 bases, and 15 bases lay between the germline ends. The CDR3 sequence is 14 residues long. The CDR3 sequence: CASSSTAGTDEQYF. The CDR3 DNA reads as TGTGCCAGCAGTTCGACAGCGGGTACCGACGAGCAGTACTTC.

V gene TRBV5-1 combines with J gene TRBJ1-2, with TRBD1 identical over 8 bases. With V trimmed by 4 bases and J by 5 bases, 7 bases remained unmatched. Per the germline V gene, CDR1 is SGHRS and CDR2 is YFSETQ. This CDR3 contains 14 residues. The chain's CDR3 is CASSPDRGGYGYTF. In nucleotides, the CDR3 is TGCGCCAGCAGCCCCGACAGGGGAGGATATGGCTACACCTTC.